The TCR beta chain described here comes from a study of blood T cell repertoires in COVID-19. Turning to the study itself: Samples came from the United States, Italy and Spain, spanning acute and convalescent COVID-19. T cells, B-cell-depleted T cells, or PBMCs supplied cDNA or gDNA.

Methods used by the authors: How many nucleated cells were present was estimated from reference gene primer amplification. Using immunoSEQ multiplex PCR, the repertoire was profiled, and TCRdb retains in-frame clones only, with some absent. The V and J calls and clone size come from that table; D and trimming were worked out from the DNA. This sample has fewer than 50,000 clones; roughly 86% occur once, and the top ten carry roughly 14%. The length of the CDR3 is 14 residues. The J segment lost 7 bases and the V segment lost 2 bases, leaving 3 bases of the junction unmatched. The germline CDR1 and CDR2 sequences are KGHDR and SFDVKD.

The clonotype comes from a human donor in a cohort sampled during active COVID-19. Material: peripheral blood. This chain links TRBV24-1 with TRBJ2-1; 8 bases are a match to TRBD2. The CDR3 nucleotides are TGTGCCACCAGTGATTCTTCTAGCGGGAATGAGCAGTTCTTC. Protein sequence: CATSDSSSGNEQFF.